These 32 T cell receptor beta chains came from one sample sequenced in a study of Graves' ophthalmopathy and Graves' hyperthyroidism. Researchers took RNA transcripts and amplified TCR beta CDR3 regions from them. First-round RT-PCR employed HTBI primers, with a second-round multiplex PCR after it. TCRdb recomputed calls from the multiplex PCR reads with MiXCR, one row per CDR3 protein. The sample contains about 640,000 distinct CDR3 sequences, approximately 39% of which appear only once. The sequenced sample was peripheral blood. The source of these receptors is an adult man with Graves' ophthalmopathy.

The chain employs TRBV5-1 and TRBJ1-6; 10 bases are shared with TRBD1. Trimming cost V 7 bases and J 9 bases; bases outside gene matches: 4. The length of the CDR3 is 13 residues. Germline-derived CDR1 and CDR2 are SGHRS and YFSETQ. CDR3 loop: CASAGTGVSPLHF. DNA of the CDR3: TGCGCCAGCGCCGGGACAGGGGTTTCACCCCTCCACTTT. The entire variable domain, with the rest obtained from reference TRBV5-1 and TRBJ1-6, is as follows: KAGVTQTPRYLIKTRGQQVTLSCSPISGHRSVSWYQQTPGQGLQFLFEYFSETQRNKGNFPGRFSGRQFSNSRSEMNVSTLELGDSALYLCASAGTGVSPLHFGNGTRLTVT.

This clonotype was seen ten or more times. The CDR3 bases are TGTGCCAGCAGCGATAGCGGCGGGGAGCTGTTTTTT. Translation: CASSDSGGELFF. This chain connects TRBV9 to TRBJ2-2; D might be TRBD2 (6 bases). Trimming cost V 3 bases and J 7 bases, with 7 bases left between them. The CDR3 totals 12 residues. From germline, CDR1 is SGDLS and CDR2 YYNGEE.

The chain links TRBV29-1 to TRBJ1-2, with 11 bases aligning to TRBD1. The CDR3 is 16 amino acids. J lost 5 bases, V lost 5 bases, and 13 bases had no gene match. Per germline, CDR1 SQVTM and CDR2 ANQGSEA. Here the CDR3 reads CSVPRTGGAQGYGYTF. The CDR3 region has the DNA TGCAGCGTTCCCCGGACAGGGGGCGCACAGGGGTATGGCTACACCTTC.

Comments on this clonotype: A much more abundant neighbour one base away suggests this may be a read error. The V and J genes are TRBV12-3 or TRBV12-4 and TRBJ2-5; a possible D gene is TRBD2 (6 bases). Deletions cut 6 bases from V and 5 bases from J, with 10 bases between. The length of the CDR3 is 12 residues. The CDR3 nucleotides are TGTGCCAGCAGAGGAGGGGAGGAGACCCAGTACTTC. Translated, it gives CASRGGEETQYF.

V gene TRBV7-3 combines with J gene TRBJ1-4; D is unresolved. Germline CDR1 is SGHTA and CDR2 is FQGTGA. V shed 5 bases and J shed 8 bases, with 18 bases lying between them. CDR3 length: 15 residues. CDR3 nucleotides: TGTGCCAGCAGCGAAGGGCCAACCGCTAGGGAAAAACTGTTTTTT. Translating it yields CASSEGPTAREKLFF.

V gene TRBV15 combines with J gene TRBJ1-5; D not resolved. V gave up 3 bases and J gave up 3 bases, with 15 bases separating them. The CDR3 spans 16 residues. Germline V gene sequence: CDR1 LNHNV, CDR2 YYDKDF (reference sequence). The CDR3 DNA follows: TGTGCCACCAGCAGTTCGTCGGACCACAACAATCAGCCCCAGCATTTT. It encodes CATSSSSDHNNQPQHF.

Concerning this clonotype: This may be a read error, as it is one base from a much larger clone. The chain carries TRBV25-1 and TRBJ1-1; D is unresolved. CDR3 length: 12 amino acids. V dropped 1 base and J dropped 4 bases, with 4 bases sitting between them. Germline V gene data show CDR1 as MGHDK and CDR2 as SYGVNS. DNA of the CDR3: TGTGCCAGCAGTGAATTCAGCACTGAAGCTTTCTTT. It yields the protein CASSEFSTEAFF. The full variable domain, completed using reference TRBV25-1 and TRBJ1-1, is EADIYQTPRYLVIGTGKKITLECSQTMGHDKMYWYQQDPGMELHLIHYSYGVNSTEKGDLSSESTVSRIRTEHFPLTLESARPSHTSQYLCASSEFSTEAFFGQGTRLTVV.

The DNA of the CDR3 is TGTGCCAGCAGCCCCGGACTAGCGGGAGGGCTGTCCAAAAACATTCAGTACTTC. Translating gives CASSPGLAGGLSKNIQYF. V usage is TRBV7-9 and J usage is TRBJ2-4, with 15 bases lining up with TRBD2. This CDR3 comprises 18 residues. Trimming at V came to 5 bases and at J to 2 bases, leaving 7 bases not matched to a gene. Germline loops: CDR1 SEHNR, CDR2 FQNEAQ (reference sequence).

This clonotype was counted ten times or more. The chain has TRBV2 and TRBJ1-3; 8 nucleotides agree with TRBD1. This CDR3 region has 14 residues. The germline V gene has CDR1 SNHLY and CDR2 FYNNEI. V dropped 5 bases and J dropped 4; count of bases not matched to a gene: 4. The DNA for the CDR3 is TGTGCCAGCAGTCTACAGGGGGACGGAAACACCATATATTTT. Protein: CASSLQGDGNTIYF. The full variable domain, completed using reference TRBV2 and TRBJ1-3, is EPEVTQTPSHQVTQMGQEVILRCVPISNHLYFYWYRQILGQKVEFLVSFYNNEISEKSEIFDDQFSVERPDGSNFTLKIRSTKLEDSAMYFCASSLQGDGNTIYFGEGSWLTVV.

Remarks on this clonotype: Given a much more abundant clone one base away, this may be a read error. The chain carries TRBV7-9 and TRBJ2-7, with D perhaps being TRBD1 or TRBD2 (7 bases each). CDR1 SEHNR and CDR2 FQNEAQ come from the germline V gene (reference sequence). CDR3 size: 16 residues. The DNA for the CDR3 is TGTGCCAGCAGCACCCGCCGGGACAGCGGGACCTACGAGCGGTACTTC. It yields the protein CASSTRRDSGTYERYF.

In its sample, this clonotype was seen many times. The chain has TRBV15 and TRBJ1-4; possibly TRBD1 for D (6 bases). This CDR3 contains 15 residues. V was clipped by 1 base and J by 7 bases, with 13 bases between them. Per the germline V gene, CDR1 is LNHNV and CDR2 is YYDKDF (reference sequence). The CDR3 DNA reads as TGTGCCACCAGCAGAGCTGGGGGCAGGGGTGAAAAACTGTTTTTT. Its translation is CATSRAGGRGEKLFF.

The table lists this clonotype with many counts. CDR3 region: CASSSQSGANVLTF. In DNA form, the CDR3 reads TGTGCCAGCAGTTCGCAGTCTGGGGCCAACGTCCTGACTTTC. The chain recombines TRBV12-3 or TRBV12-4 with TRBJ2-6, with D unclear. This CDR3 is built from 14 residues. Trimming left V 4 bases short and J 1 base short, with 5 bases between.

The chain employs TRBV10-3 and TRBJ1-3; D call uncertain. The CDR3 sequence is 13 residues long. The V and J ends lost 10 bases and 7 bases respectively, with 17 bases between them. CDR1 is ENHRY, CDR2 SYGVKD, per germline. CDR3 sequence reads: CATAIQDGNTIYF. CDR3 sequence (DNA): TGTGCCACCGCGATCCAGGACGGTAACACCATATATTTT.

The genes are TRBV7-9 and TRBJ1-5; D remains unclear. V was cut by 11 bases and J by 0 bases, with 14 bases left in between. This CDR3 region has 14 residues. Germline lookup yields CDR1 SEHNR and CDR2 FQNEAQ (reference sequence). CDR3 loop: CAWSVGNSNQPQHF. The CDR3 DNA reads as TGTGCCTGGAGTGTAGGAAATAGCAATCAGCCCCAGCATTTT. Based on the CDR3 plus reference TRBV7-9 and TRBJ1-5, the full variable domain is DTGVSQNPRHKITKRGQNVTFRCDPISEHNRLYWYRQTLGQGPEFLTYFQNEAQLEKSRLLSDRFSAERPKGSFSTLEIQRTEQGDSAMYLCAWSVGNSNQPQHFGDGTRLSIL.

This clonotype was seen a handful of times. A much larger clone differs by one base, so this may be a read error. The rearrangement uses TRBV7-2 and TRBJ1-1, with TRBD1 as a possible D gene (6 bases). Germline CDR1 is SGHTA and CDR2 is FQGNSA. The CDR3 length is 15 residues. CDR3 in DNA: TGTGCCGGCAGCCCTACTTTGACAGGGAACACTGAAGCTTTCTTT. It translates to CAGSPTLTGNTEAFF.

V gene TRBV29-1 combines with J gene TRBJ1-2; D might be TRBD1 (5 bases). This CDR3 contains 11 residues. Germline lookup yields CDR1 SQVTM and CDR2 ANQGSEA. Trimming removed 2 bases from V and 6 bases from J, with 7 bases in between. For the CDR3, the DNA is TGCAGCGTTGAATCGGACAATGGCTACACCTTC. Translated, it gives CSVESDNGYTF. The full variable domain, in which reference TRBV29-1 and TRBJ1-2 provide the parts outside the CDR3, is SAVISQKPSRDICQRGTSLTIQCQVDSQVTMMFWYRQQPGQSLTLIATANQGSEATYESGFVIDKFPISRPNLTFSTLTVSNMSPEDSSIYLCSVESDNGYTFGSGTRLTVV.

The chain recombines TRBV25-1 with TRBJ1-1; TRBD1 matches 11 bases. The germline gives CDR1 MGHDK, CDR2 SYGVNS. The J segment lost 12 bases and the V segment lost 4 bases, leaving 4 bases of the junction unmatched. The CDR3 is made up of 12 amino acids. CDR3: CASSVGTGGTFF. Written as DNA, the CDR3 is TGTGCCAGCAGTGTAGGGACAGGGGGGACTTTCTTT.

The V and J genes are TRBV19 and TRBJ1-6; 7 bases fit TRBD1. This CDR3 is 14 amino acids long. V lost 11 bases to trimming and J lost 10 bases; unmatched junction nucleotides: 14. Germline V gene sequence: CDR1 LNHDA, CDR2 SQIVND (reference sequence). This CDR3 reads CAWRRQGSESPLHF. CDR3 nucleotide sequence: TGTGCCTGGAGGAGACAGGGTTCGGAATCACCCCTCCACTTT.

This clonotype came up many times. The rearrangement uses TRBV5-1 and TRBJ1-6; weak D call: TRBD1 (6 bases). Trimming stripped 3 bases from V and 10 bases from J, with 17 bases between. Germline V CDR1 and CDR2: SGHRS, YFSETQ. This CDR3 contains 15 residues. CDR3 residues: CASSSYTGIGSPLHF. The CDR3 coding sequence is TGCGCCAGCAGCTCATACACAGGGATTGGGTCACCCCTCCACTTT. Drawing the rest from reference TRBV5-1 and TRBJ1-6, the complete variable domain is KAGVTQTPRYLIKTRGQQVTLSCSPISGHRSVSWYQQTPGQGLQFLFEYFSETQRNKGNFPGRFSGRQFSNSRSEMNVSTLELGDSALYLCASSSYTGIGSPLHFGNGTRLTVT.

The V and J genes are TRBV15 and TRBJ2-5; 10 nucleotides align to TRBD2. The CDR3 spans 20 residues. The V and J ends lost 0 bases and 2 bases, in that order; junction bases with no gene match: 15. The germline V gene has CDR1 LNHNV and CDR2 YYDKDF (reference sequence). CDR3: CATSRDSGPAGGPDQETQYF. DNA for the CDR3: TGTGCCACCAGCAGAGATTCGGGCCCAGCGGGAGGGCCGGATCAAGAGACCCAGTACTTC.

The V gene is TRBV25-1, the J gene TRBJ2-3; TRBD2 matches 12 bases. CDR1 MGHDK and CDR2 SYGVNS come from the germline V gene. The CDR3 loop spans 17 amino acids. The junction had 5 bases not matched to a gene; V was cut back by 3 bases and J by 1 base. The CDR3 region is CASSEASGGVRTDTQYF. Written as DNA, the CDR3 is TGTGCCAGCAGTGAGGCTAGCGGGGGGGTCCGCACAGATACGCAGTATTTT.

The chain is built from TRBV7-2 and TRBJ1-6; D gene unclear. There are 13 residues in the CDR3. Per germline, CDR1 SGHTA and CDR2 FQGNSA. Trimming left V 11 bases short and J 9 bases short, with 17 bases between. The CDR3 DNA sequence: TGTGCCTGGAGTCGATGGGAATCTTCACCCCTCCACTTT. As protein: CAWSRWESSPLHF.

This clonotype has a count of ten or more. This chain uses TRBV29-1 with TRBJ2-5; 7 nucleotides line up with TRBD1. Germline trimming cut 3 bases from V and 7 bases from J; bases unmatched to any gene: 8. This CDR3 spans 13 amino acids. Looked up from germline, CDR1 is SQVTM and CDR2 is ANQGSEA. The CDR3 sequence is CSVDPGGGVTQYF. The CDR3 nucleotides read TGCAGCGTTGACCCAGGGGGTGGAGTGACCCAGTACTTC.

The gene calls are TRBV20-1 and TRBJ2-2, with D perhaps matching TRBD1 (6 bases). The CDR3 extends over 14 amino acids. V gave up 6 bases and J gave up 0 bases, with 11 bases separating them. CDR1 and CDR2 from the germline V gene are DFQATT and SNEGSKA (reference sequence). CDR3 region: CSARQVSNTGELFF. CDR3 sequence (DNA): TGCAGTGCGAGACAGGTGTCGAACACCGGGGAGCTGTTTTTT.

This chain uses TRBV24-1 with TRBJ2-1; unclear D gene. Per the germline V gene, CDR1 is KGHDR and CDR2 is SFDVKD. This CDR3 is 13 amino acids long. Trimming took off 7 bases at V and 3 bases at J, with 9 bases between the two ends. CDR3 sequence: CATSPNIYNEQFF. The CDR3, as DNA: TGTGCCACCAGCCCGAACATCTACAATGAGCAGTTCTTC.

V gene TRBV7-3 combines with J gene TRBJ2-5; perhaps TRBD2 as D (5 bases). This CDR3 has 15 amino acids. V was cut by 2 bases and J by 5 bases, with 15 bases left in between. Germline values: CDR1 SGHTA, CDR2 FQGTGA. CDR3 amino acids: CASSLLSGPQETQYF. In nucleotides, the CDR3 is TGTGCCAGCAGCTTACTAAGCGGTCCTCAGGAGACCCAGTACTTC.

Many counts were recorded for this clonotype. This chain connects TRBV2 to TRBJ1-6; possible D gene TRBD1, 5 bases. V was trimmed by 3 bases and J by 6 bases, leaving 6 bases between them. The V gene's germline CDR1 is SNHLY and CDR2 FYNNEI. The CDR3 extends over 13 amino acids. CDR3 nucleotide sequence: TGTGCCAGCAGTGAGGGGCTTAATTCACCCCTCCACTTT. Its translation is CASSEGLNSPLHF.

Notes on this clonotype: This may arise from a read error, as a much more abundant clone is one base away. V usage is TRBV5-1 and J usage is TRBJ1-1; TRBD1 is a possible D gene (5 bases). The germline V gene encodes CDR1 SGHRS and CDR2 YFSETQ. V was shortened by 4 bases and J by 4 bases, with 17 bases between the two germline ends. There are 15 residues in the CDR3. Written as DNA, the CDR3 is TGCGCCAGCAGCCCCGCAGGGAGGTCTGGCACTGAAGCTTTCTTT. This codes for CASSPAGRSGTEAFF.

This clonotype has ten or more counts. This chain joins TRBV7-8 and TRBJ1-2; 8 bases align to TRBD1. CDR3 length: 13 residues. Trimming removed 3 bases from V and 6 bases from J; junction bases left unmatched: 3. The germline gives CDR1 SGHVS, CDR2 FQNEAQ. CDR3 amino acids: CASSFQGADGYTF. The CDR3 region has the DNA TGTGCCAGCAGCTTTCAGGGGGCAGATGGCTACACCTTC.

This clonotype appeared many times. This chain links TRBV9 with TRBJ1-6; 9 bases line up with TRBD1. This CDR3 is 14 amino acids long. The germline gives CDR1 SGDLS, CDR2 YYNGEE. Trimming took 3 bases from V and 8 from J; bases not matched to a gene: 3. The chain's CDR3 is CASSENRGHSPLHF. Written as DNA, the CDR3 is TGTGCCAGCAGCGAAAACAGGGGGCATTCACCCCTCCACTTT.

This clonotype has a handful of counts. The gene calls are TRBV10-3 and TRBJ2-7, with D perhaps matching TRBD1 (6 bases). The germline gives CDR1 ENHRY, CDR2 SYGVKD. Trimming took 10 bases from V and 0 from J, leaving 19 bases between them. The CDR3 loop spans 15 amino acids. The CDR3: CASRTGAGVSYEQYF. The CDR3, as DNA: TGTGCCAGCAGAACAGGAGCAGGGGTCTCCTACGAGCAGTACTTC.

This clonotype was counted many times. The chain carries TRBV2 and TRBJ1-6; possible D gene TRBD1, 6 bases. V was cut by 6 bases and J by 3 bases, with 15 bases left in between. CDR3 length: 16 amino acids. Germline CDR1 SNHLY, CDR2 FYNNEI. In nucleotides, the CDR3 is TGTGCCAGCAGAGTTAACACGGACAGCTATAATTCACCCCTCCACTTT. Translating gives CASRVNTDSYNSPLHF.